The 9 T cell receptor beta chains in this list originate from one sample, sequenced in a study of T cell responses to AZD1222 COVID-19 vaccine. Some clones are missing from TCRdb's copy, which holds only in-frame ones; the method was immunoSEQ multiplex PCR. This table has 80,000 to 95,000 clones, about 90% appearing once. Sequencing used peripheral blood, obtained on day 0 of MenACWY control vaccination. The receptors come from an adult in good health.

The table lists this clone with a count of one. This rearrangement joins TRBV4-3 to TRBJ1-5, with D possibly matching TRBD1 (5 bases). V was trimmed by 0 bases and J by 2 bases, leaving 11 bases between them. CDR3 length equals 16 residues. Germline CDR1 and CDR2: LGHNA and YSLEER. The CDR3 loop reads CASSQEARGGNQPQHF. CDR3 DNA: TGCGCCAGCAGCCAAGAGGCCCGGGGCGGCAATCAGCCCCAGCATTTT.

This clone has only one observation. The gene calls are TRBV7-2 and TRBJ2-5; 10 bases map to TRBD2. This CDR3 is 15 amino acids long. Looked up from germline, CDR1 is SGHTA and CDR2 is FQGNSA. The V segment lost 4 bases and the J segment 4 bases; nucleotides outside the gene matches: 6. This CDR3 is CASSYSGGASETQYF. In DNA, the CDR3 is TGTGCCAGCAGCTACAGCGGGGGGGCCTCAGAGACCCAGTACTTC. Full variable domain (remainder filled in from reference TRBV7-2 and TRBJ2-5): GAGVSQSPSNKVTEKGKDVELRCDPISGHTALYWYRQSLGQGLEFLIYFQGNSAPDKSGLPSDRFSAERTGGSVSTLTIQRTQQEDSAVYLCASSYSGGASETQYFGPGTRLLVL.

The chain employs TRBV12-3 or TRBV12-4 and TRBJ2-7; the D gene is possibly TRBD1 (5 bases). Trimming left V 8 bases short and J 7 bases short, with 15 bases between. There are 12 residues in the CDR3. The CDR3 sequence: CASSNRGFEQYF. In DNA, the CDR3 is TGTGCCAGCTCAAATAGGGGCTTTGAGCAGTACTTC.

The rearrangement uses TRBV19 and TRBJ1-5, with TRBD1 matching 7 bases. The CDR3 has 15 amino acids. The trim removed 6 bases at V and 1 base at J, leaving 6 bases unmatched. Germline V CDR1 and CDR2: LNHDA, SQIVND (reference sequence). The CDR3 DNA reads TGTGCCAGTAGGGAGACAGGGACCAGCAATCAGCCCCAGCATTTT. It is translated as CASRETGTSNQPQHF.

In DNA form, the CDR3 reads TGTGCCAGCAGCTCCCGGGACAACGTTTCACCCCTCCACTTT. Amino acid sequence: CASSSRDNVSPLHF. The rearrangement joins TRBV7-2 to TRBJ1-6, with a tentative D call TRBD1 (6 bases). The CDR3 loop spans 14 amino acids. Deletions cut 4 bases from V and 9 bases from J, with 13 bases between. Germline assignment: CDR1 SGHTA and CDR2 FQGNSA.

The chain combines TRBV30 with TRBJ1-2, with no clear D. This CDR3 is 13 amino acids long. The V end lost 0 bases, the J end lost 7 bases, and 12 bases lay between the germline ends. Germline V CDR1 and CDR2: GTSNPN, SVGIG (reference sequence). CDR3 nucleotides: TGTGCCTGGAGTGTATACGGGTGGTCTGGCTACACCTTC. Translation gives CAWSVYGWSGYTF.

The chain carries TRBV13 and TRBJ2-3, with TRBD2 matching over 11 bases. The V segment lost 0 bases and the J segment 3 bases; nucleotides outside the gene matches: 5. The germline gives CDR1 PRHDT, CDR2 FYEKMQ (reference sequence). The CDR3 is 17 residues long. CDR3 region: CASSLGLAGGTTDTQYF. The CDR3 region has the DNA TGTGCCAGCAGCTTAGGTCTAGCGGGGGGTACGACAGATACGCAGTATTTT.

V is TRBV5-1 and J is TRBJ2-5; D is ambiguous. Germline V gene sequence: CDR1 SGHRS, CDR2 YFSETQ. Trimming took 0 bases from V and 4 from J, leaving 10 bases between them. This CDR3 contains 14 residues. CDR3 amino acids: CASSLAHGLETQYF. The CDR3 coding sequence is TGCGCCAGCAGCTTGGCCCACGGATTAGAGACCCAGTACTTC.

The chain carries TRBV10-3 and TRBJ2-7; tentatively, D is TRBD2 (6 bases). The CDR3 runs to 12 residues. Between the trimmed V and J ends, which lost 3 bases and 5 bases, there was a span of 8 bases. CDR1 and CDR2 (germline): ENHRY, SYGVKD. CDR3 nucleotides: TGTGCCATCAGTGAATGGGGGGACGAGCAGTACTTC. Protein: CAISEWGDEQYF.